This T cell receptor beta chain was identified in a study of identical twins. This CDR3 is 15 amino acids long. J was trimmed by 5 bases and V by 1 base; bases with no gene match: 7. The V gene's germline CDR1 is SNHLY and CDR2 FYNNEI. TCRdb redid the calling of the 5' RACE reads with MiXCR, one entry per CDR3 protein. The data contain 250,000 or so distinct CDR3 sequences, roughly 7% of them singletons. These data are also associated with another study on yellow fever vaccine responses in identical twins.

The receptor was isolated from a woman younger than 35 in good health. The material sequenced was memory (CD45RO+) T cells sorted from blood. The V and J genes are TRBV2 and TRBJ2-7, with TRBD2 matching over 8 bases. The CDR3 sequence is CASSEESGSSHEQYF. Written as DNA, the CDR3 is TGTGCCAGCAGTGAAGAGAGCGGGAGTTCCCACGAGCAGTACTTC.